The 13 T cell receptor beta chains in this list originate from one sample, sequenced in a study of T cell repertoires in ileal Crohn's disease. TCRdb's copy holds only in-frame clones and misses some; the assay was immunoSEQ multiplex PCR. The sample contains some 30,000 clones, 80% to 85% of which appear only once. The sequenced sample was ileal tissue. The receptors derive from an adult with Crohn's disease.

The chain couples TRBV7-2 to TRBJ2-3, with TRBD2 matching 7 bases. The J segment lost 1 base and the V segment lost 5 bases, leaving 6 bases of the junction unmatched. Germline V gene lookup returns CDR1 SGHTA and CDR2 FQGNSA. The CDR3 runs 15 residues. The CDR3 spells CASSPGRGGTDTQYF. CDR3 bases: TGTGCCAGCAGCCCCGGTCGGGGGGGCACAGATACGCAGTATTTT. The entire variable domain, with the rest obtained from reference TRBV7-2 and TRBJ2-3, is as follows: GAGVSQSPSNKVTEKGKDVELRCDPISGHTALYWYRQSLGQGLEFLIYFQGNSAPDKSGLPSDRFSAERTGGSVSTLTIQRTQQEDSAVYLCASSPGRGGTDTQYFGPGTRLTVL.

The chain has TRBV6-1 and TRBJ2-2, with TRBD1 identical over 8 bases. The CDR3 contains 15 residues. Germline CDR1 is MNHNS and CDR2 is SASEGT. V gave up 6 bases and J gave up 1 base; unmatched junction bases: 4. The CDR3 region has the DNA TGTGCCAGCAGAGCCGACAGGGGGAACACCGGGGAGCTGTTTTTT. Translating gives CASRADRGNTGELFF.

The CDR3 bases are TGCGCCAGCAGTGAGGAGAGGGGGCAGATTTCACCCCTCCACTTT. Amino acids: CASSEERGQISPLHF. The gene calls are TRBV10-2 and TRBJ1-6; TRBD1 matches at 7 bases. After removal of 2 bases from V and 9 bases from J, the junction contained 7 bases not matched to a gene. The CDR3 loop spans 15 amino acids. Germline CDR1 reads WSHSY; CDR2 reads SAAADI.

The chain uses TRBV4-3 and TRBJ1-1, with 10 bases matching TRBD1. CDR3 length equals 15 residues. The junction had 9 bases not matched to a gene; V was cut back by 5 bases and J by 6 bases. The V gene's germline CDR1 is LGHNA and CDR2 YSLEER. CDR3 protein: CASSKVGQGSSEAFF. CDR3 DNA: TGCGCCAGCAGCAAAGTGGGACAGGGGTCATCTGAAGCTTTCTTT.

The CDR3, as DNA: TGTGCCAGTAGTATTCAGCAGGGTCCTAATGAAAAACTGTTTTTT. Translated, it gives CASSIQQGPNEKLFF. The genes are TRBV19 and TRBJ1-4; tentative D call: TRBD1 (5 bases). The germline CDR1 and CDR2 sequences are LNHDA and SQIVND (reference sequence). Trimming removed 3 bases from V and 3 bases from J, with 11 bases in between. CDR3 length equals 15 residues.

The CDR3: CASSLTGNSYEQYF. Written as DNA, the CDR3 is TGTGCCAGCAGCTTGACAGGGAACTCCTACGAGCAGTACTTC. V is TRBV11-2 and J is TRBJ2-7; 7 nucleotides line up with TRBD1. CDR1 is SGHAT, CDR2 FQNNGV, per germline. V lost 3 bases, J lost 0 bases, and 2 bases stayed unmatched. The CDR3 has 14 residues.

V usage is TRBV29-1 and J usage is TRBJ1-6; D is uncertain. The CDR3 is 13 residues long. The germline V and J ends were trimmed by 0 bases and 9 bases, with 9 bases remaining between them. The germline CDR1 and CDR2 sequences are SQVTM and ANQGSEA. The CDR3: CSVEEGIGSPLHF. The CDR3 bases are TGCAGCGTTGAAGAGGGCATAGGTTCACCCCTCCACTTT.

The chain recombines TRBV6-5 with TRBJ1-2; a possible D gene is TRBD1 (6 bases). This CDR3 region has 15 residues. V was trimmed by 6 bases and J by 6 bases, leaving 20 bases between them. CDR1 is MNHEY and CDR2 is SVGAGI in the germline V gene. CDR3 in amino acids: CASSPTGIAENGYTF. CDR3 nucleotide sequence: TGTGCCAGCAGCCCTACAGGGATCGCTGAAAATGGCTACACCTTC.

The chain carries TRBV6-5 and TRBJ2-5, with D perhaps matching TRBD1 (6 bases). Near its end, the DNA agrees better with TRBJ2-7, so the J call may be wrong. The CDR3 has 16 amino acids. The germline gives CDR1 MNHEY, CDR2 SVGAGI. The CDR3 DNA reads as TGTGCCAGCAGTTGGGCAGGGGAGCTGGCCCCCTACGAGCAGTACTTC. This encodes CASSWAGELAPYEQYF.

V is TRBV11-2 and J is TRBJ1-5; a weak D match, TRBD1 (6 bases). The CDR3 has 15 amino acids. Trimming stripped 5 bases from V and 0 bases from J, with 11 bases between. The germline V gene encodes CDR1 SGHAT and CDR2 FQNNGV. CDR3 in amino acids: CASSPGQYSNQPQHF. The CDR3 DNA sequence: TGTGCCAGCAGCCCCGGACAGTATAGCAATCAGCCCCAGCATTTT.

This clone was observed a single time. The chain's CDR3 is CASSYPGFPSYNEQFF. The CDR3 nucleotides are TGTGCCAGCAGCTATCCGGGGTTTCCCTCCTACAATGAGCAGTTCTTC. The chain is built from TRBV11-3 and TRBJ2-1; D might be TRBD2 (5 bases). Between the trimmed V and J ends, which lost 4 bases and 0 bases, there was a span of 13 bases. CDR3 length: 16 residues. CDR1 and CDR2 from the germline V gene are SGHNT and YENEEA.

This clone was recorded once. The chain links TRBV5-1 to TRBJ1-1; TRBD1 might be the D (5 bases). Trimming removed 1 base at V and 0 bases at J, with 10 bases between. The CDR3 consists of 15 residues. The germline V gene encodes CDR1 SGHRS and CDR2 YFSETQ. The CDR3 protein is CASSLQGLMNTEAFF. The CDR3 bases are TGCGCCAGCAGCTTGCAGGGACTCATGAACACTGAAGCTTTCTTT.

This chain connects TRBV5-6 to TRBJ2-5; D is uncertain. The CDR3 is 11 residues long. The V and J ends lost 2 bases and 4 bases respectively, with 3 bases between them. Germline lookup yields CDR1 SGHDT and CDR2 YYEEEE. CDR3 protein: CASSFIETQYF. As DNA, the CDR3 is TGTGCCAGCAGCTTTATAGAGACCCAGTACTTC.